Given below is one T cell receptor beta chain in context. It has no known antigen specificity. Base qualities are not at hand, and no much larger clone is one base apart. Relative to germline, V is 4 bases shorter and J is 2 bases shorter, with 12 bases between their ends. The CDR3 starts with the cysteine, ends with the phenylalanine, and has 14 residues. Left in the record is the CDR3 DNA by itself, 42 bases read in frame from the first base. Via the germline V gene, CDR1 is SGHAT and CDR2 FQNNGV. This sample was included in a study of shared clonotypes between healthy human individuals (dated by TCRdb to about 2020). About the full investigation: The cohort comprised a couple of women and a few men aged 18 to 49 years. For each donor, CD4 naive and CD4 memory were each run on three plates, CD8 naive on two plates, and CD8 memory on one plate. To estimate repertoire size and how much clonotype sharing occurs between individuals, the study deeply sequenced the blood TCR repertoires of 4 to 6 healthy adults. To increase sequencing depth and limit assay-specific biases, TCR repertoire library preparation and sequencing were carried out by different laboratories using diverse techniques. Between about 0.85 and 10 billion PBMCs per donor were obtained by leukapheresis. Broader findings and caveats from the paper: Because the study included only a small number of donors, the genetic and exposure-history diversity represented was limited. Sharing across a few donors was observed for 5% to 6.5% of naive CD4, 3% to 4% of naive CD8, 2% to 2.5% of memory CD4, and roughly 0.4% of memory CD8 clonotypes. Incomplete sequencing was indicated by rarefaction of sorted-subset datasets, despite the large sequencing depth. Pairwise subsampling indicated that sequencing depth was expected to affect the degree of clonotype sharing among donors. Naive subsets generally had larger estimated clonotype richness than memory subsets. Compared with non-shared clonotypes, the clonotypes found in all four sorted-subset donors had higher generation probabilities. Sampling was limited to blood, and TCR repertoires in tissue likely differ from TCR repertoires in blood.

Using the deep immunoSEQ assay, TCR CDR3 regions were amplified from genomic DNA by multiplex PCR. For each cell subset, the extracted genomic DNA was distributed evenly across all wells of several immunoSEQ 96-well plates, and each plate served as one replicate. Each replicate PCR for sorted subsets received roughly 200 ng genomic DNA, equal to tens of thousands of T cell genomes. Purified libraries were measured with a Qubit 3.0 fluorometer, size-checked on a Bioanalyzer 2100, and measured again with the KAPA Library Quantification kit. Each immunoSEQ 96-well plate was sequenced on its own single-read 150-cycle Illumina NextSeq 550 flow cell. The source study handled its data this way. Because only junctional sequences without quality scores were contained in the immunoSEQ output, filtering matching that applied to full-length reads could not be performed. To assign V/J genes and CDR3, sequences were annotated against IMGT germline references using PyIR, a Python wrapper for IgBLAST v1.9. Reads were removed for weak V/J assignments (E-value above 1e-6), missing CDR3, stop codons, out-of-frame junctions, or ambiguous translated residues. V3J clonotypes were defined by identical inferred V gene, J gene, and CDR3 amino acid sequence. The percentage overlap between two repertoires was calculated by dividing the number of shared unique clonotypes by the size of the smaller repertoire. Richness of each repertoire was evaluated using RTK rarefaction, the Chao1 estimator, and Recon v2.1 estimates of unobserved clonotypes. Generation probabilities for all TCRbeta clonotypes obtained by the gDNA method from a handful of donors were computed using OLGA. Held by TCRdb, this immuneACCESS table contains in-frame sequences only and omits some clones. Under half of the omission traces to an unresolved V gene where checked; the cause of the rest is unknown. Clone size and V and J calls were adopted from that table, with D and trimming inferred from the DNA. The table for this sample lists under 1,100,000 clones; around 76% of them were counted only once. In total, the top ten clones hold approximately 1.5% of the sample.

The donors were healthy, HIV-negative adults who had no recently reported acute infections or vaccinations. All donors were Caucasian adults living in Nashville, Tennessee, USA. CD4+ T cells were enriched through magnetic negative selection, after which naive cells were positively selected on CD45RA and the remaining negative fraction served as the memory subset. After blood collection by leukapheresis, PBMCs were isolated using Ficoll-Histopaque density gradient centrifugation and then cryopreserved in the vapor phase of liquid nitrogen. Analytical flow cytometry was used to check the purity and quantity of each magnetically sorted T cell population. Each sorted fraction had its genomic DNA isolated and then quantified by UV absorbance on a Nanodrop 2000c.

The receptor's source is a man aged 18 to 30 in good health. The sequenced sample was memory CD4+ T cells sorted from blood. The meaning of the sample's cell subset or site label: CD45RA-negative fraction. This chain is built from TRBV11-2 and TRBJ2-7, with TRBD2 as a weak D call on 6 bases. The nucleotide sequence reads as follows: TGTGCCAGCAGCTCCGGCGGGGCCGCCTACGAGCAGTACTTC. Its product reads: CASSSGGAAYEQYF.